This section outlines one TCR beta chain sequence together with its context. What it binds is not known. Profiling relied on immunoSEQ multiplex PCR, and the TCRdb table lists in-frame clones only, not all of them. The sample contains roughly 100,000 clones, 86% of which appear only once. The CDR3 has 16 residues. V lost 5 bases and J 5 bases, leaving 21 bases between the germline ends. Germline lookup yields CDR1 SGHVS and CDR2 FQNEAQ. These data come from a study of cytomegalovirus exposure and HLA in healthy donors. About the study: The 95 to 150 validation repertoires used the same platform as the roughly 670 first-cohort repertoires, a later analysis reported.

Study-level results: Testing in vitro showed a few CMV-associated chains specific for CMV antigens.

Donors came from a validation cohort of about 120 subjects, distinct from the first 666-subject cohort. Sequenced: PBMCs. The V call is TRBV7-8, the J call TRBJ2-5, with a possible D match to TRBD2 (6 bases). The sequence was obtained from a woman aged 18-29 years in good health and CMV-seropositive. As DNA, the CDR3 is TGTGCCAGCAGCCAGGACTACGGGGGTCGTGGTGAGACCCAGTACTTC. Translated: CASSQDYGGRGETQYF.